This TCR beta chain emerged from a study of cytomegalovirus exposure and HLA in healthy donors (dated by TCRdb to 2016 to 2017). Regarding the research as a whole: In an earlier analysis of some 550 of the donors, about 260 Gb of sequence data and 95 million to 130 million unique TCR beta sequences from 180 million or so T cells were reported. Roughly 290 gigabases of sequencing data and about 92 million unique TCR sequences made up an early release that covered 500 to 650 HLA-typed donors. The genetic ancestry cluster associated with self-reported Caucasian donors included 70% to 85% of the approximately 400 genotyped donors. The study aimed to test whether cataloging public T cell receptors could reveal signatures of past pathogen exposure. The study profiled the T cell repertoires of hundreds of subjects by immunosequencing and related them to cytomegalovirus serostatus. Along with the approximately 620-subject first cohort, a separate validation cohort of over a hundred different subjects was used. The study combined high-throughput TCR immunosequencing, statistical association of individual TCRs with disease status, and machine learning to predict cytomegalovirus infection status. To study patterns of TCR occurrence, a later analysis re-analyzed previously published TCR beta repertoires from more than 550 donors and added high-resolution HLA genotyping. The later analysis used no new phenotypic data to find candidate immune exposures, relying instead on TCR beta sequences and their occurrence across donors. An earlier analysis of roughly 580 of the donors used high-throughput TCR beta sequencing to judge whether each TCR beta V gene segment behaved as functional or pseudogenic. Donor age, sex, ethnicity and CMV serostatus were collected together with the repertoire data. Genome-wide SNP genotypes for about 65% of the roughly 670 donors were used in a later genetic analysis, which treated that subset as a discovery cohort. Every discovery cohort repertoire had been produced on one sequencing platform. HLA typing included class I and class II loci at four-digit resolution. Typing coverage varied by locus: roughly 629-640 donors for A, B, C, DRB1 and DQB1; approximately 520 for DQA1; more than 600 for DPA1; approximately 490 for DPB1. Five DR-DQ haplotypes were treated as single units for association and clustering because of strong linkage in the cohort. Among 300 to 500 genotyped donors of the cohort, an average of approximately 240,000 unique TCR beta nucleotide sequences was sequenced per donor, of which about 18% were non-productive.

Receptor amplification or capture employed the immunoSEQ multiplex PCR assay. A mixture of 60 forward primers for TCR Vbeta segments and 13 reverse primers for TCR Jbeta segments was used in the multiplex PCR. Amplification of the CDR3 region of rearranged TCR beta genes was performed with a multiplex PCR assay on genomic DNA. On the Illumina HiSeq System, the amplified TCR beta libraries were sequenced as 87-base-pair reads. Concerning the study's data processing: Across the 700 or so repertoires, a later analysis counted tens of millions of unique TCR beta chains, approximately 10 million of which were shared by at least two donors. A nearest-neighbor algorithm error-corrected the raw reads and collapsed the reads into unique sequences, merging closely related sequences to remove PCR and sequencing errors. To assign V, D and J gene segments, CDR3 sequences were aligned to IMGT reference sequences. For a sequence to be retained, a match of at least six nucleotides was required to both a V gene segment and a J gene segment. A rearrangement was called productive if the CDR3 had no stop codons and remained in frame with V and J, and every other rearrangement was called non-productive. CDR3 was defined by IMGT convention, running from the second conserved V-encoded cysteine to the conserved J-encoded phenylalanine. Sequences without an unambiguous match to a single V gene segment were excluded from the earlier analysis of almost 600 of the donors. An earlier analysis of fewer than 750 of the donors classified V segments as functional when productive rearrangements were above 56.7% and as segregating when the standard deviation between donors was above 5%. A statistical classification framework was built to diagnose cytomegalovirus status from the catalog of TCR beta chain sequences. A later analysis assigned V and J genes by comparing TCR nucleotide sequences with IMGT/GENE-DB human TR gene sequences. A later analysis assigned CDR3 sequences and most-parsimonious VDJ recombination scenarios with the TCRdist pipeline. In a later analysis, each TCR beta chain was defined by its CDR3 amino acid sequence together with its V-gene family, and reads without a unique V-gene family were excluded. A later analysis removed roughly 590 highly shared, low-generation-probability nucleotide sequences to deal with suspected cross-contamination and a sequencing artifact. In a later analysis, a clonal expansion index for each public chain was calculated from normalized within-repertoire ranks of inferred template counts. Generation probabilities in a later analysis came from a VDJ recombination model fitted to out-of-frame rearrangements, and those results were checked against IGoR. A later analysis scored TCR-TCR, TCR-HLA and TCR-CMV co-occurrence with hypergeometric tests, applying a repertoire-size bias correction to TCR pairs. To estimate false discovery rates, a later analysis permuted the HLA or CMV assignments 20 times. In a later analysis, co-occurring TCRs were grouped using DBSCAN, with TCRdist sequence similarity added in when clustering inside HLA-allele-positive subsets. For co-occurrence clustering, repertoires with fewer than 30,000 or more than 120,000 public chains were excluded, along with 5 or 6 repertoires with anomalous nucleotide sharing. What TCRdb holds here is the immuneACCESS table cut down to in-frame rearrangements. Part of the clones is not present; checked against another copy, under half of the missing clones reflect an unresolved V gene, and the others are unexplained. D and trimming come from the DNA, and the V and J calls and clone size come from that table. The sample yields 70,000 to 100,000 clones; 80% were counted once. Approximately 30% of the sample rests with the top ten.

With respect to this clone: Its antigen is not yet known. No much larger clone exists at a distance of one base, and base qualities are not known.

Study-wide findings and limitations: Linkage disequilibrium might explain the correlated functional status among segregating V segments, but an unknown experimental factor could not be excluded. Sequencing depth was assumed to be roughly uniform across donors in the presence/absence analyses, though that assumption may not hold. Several of the top co-occurrence clusters appeared to be linked to parvovirus B19, influenza, CMV and Epstein-Barr virus, according to a later analysis. A further reported finding was that TCR beta sequences accurately predicted the HLA-A and HLA-B alleles for most subjects in the first cohort. While some public TCRs were present in many individuals, most TCR sequences turned up only very rarely across donors. Specific HLA alleles were associated with 16,951 TCR beta sequences at a false discovery rate of 0.05 in a later analysis. A later genetic analysis reported fewer N-insertions in productive TCRs among donors in an Asian-associated ancestry cluster than the approximately 670-donor mean. Compared with equally common non-associated chains, HLA-associated TCR beta chains in a later analysis were more clonally expanded and had lower generation probabilities. An earlier analysis of approximately 500 of the donors showed that most TCR beta V segments appeared in productive rearrangements either about 90% or about 30% of the time, which broadly matched IMGT annotations. Because HLA typing was missing for some donors at each locus, association tests included only the typed subset. A few of the identified cytomegalovirus-associated TCR beta chains were confirmed in vitro to be specific for cytomegalovirus antigens. It was suggested by the authors that the approach could potentially be generalized to other disease states and immunological phenotypes. In a later analysis, the rate of TCR association differed among HLA loci, with DRB1 alleles having the most associated TCRs and HLA-C alleles having the fewest. The classifier was reported to diagnose cytomegalovirus status with high specificity and sensitivity in both the original and validation cohorts. Some IMGT-functional V segments, including TRBV6-2 and TRBV6-3, could not be distinguished by the 87-base-pair reads and were therefore excluded. The study listed 150 to 200 TCR beta chains as associated with cytomegalovirus. For the cohort, immune exposure information was limited to CMV serostatus. Most CMV-associated TCR beta chains appeared to be HLA-restricted in a later analysis, and the HLA associations seemed to be driven largely by CMV exposure. In this cohort, only TCR beta chains were sequenced, and detectable features were limited by the absence of alpha or paired-chain data. Strong co-occurrence of HLA alleles, especially DR and DQ, made assigning TCR associations to individual alleles difficult. A cluster of highly shared sequence variants was judged likely to be a technical artifact of the sequencing pipeline. The earlier analysis of a few hundred of the donors excluded 15 to 20 rarely observed V segments, including chromosome 9 orphons, because counts were too low. An association between a missense DCLRE1C variant and V-gene and J-gene trimming of TCR beta chains was found in a later genetic analysis and replicated in an independent cohort.

In total, 666 healthy bone marrow donors made up the cohort. At the time of sampling, all cohort members were nominally healthy, though unrecorded immune exposures were likely present. The donor tested CMV seropositive and was one of the 289 seropositive cohort members. A peripheral blood sample was collected from each donor, and TCR beta sequencing was performed on peripheral blood mononuclear cells. The Qiagen DNeasy Blood Extraction Kit was used to extract genomic DNA from the blood cell samples. The germline V gene encodes CDR1 SGHDT and CDR2 YYEEEE. V is pared back by 4 bases and J by 7 bases, with 13 bases lying between the germline termini. The cysteine opens and the phenylalanine closes a CDR3 of 13 amino acids. Only the CDR3 DNA is retained, 39 bases long and in frame from the first base.

The sequence was collected from a middle-aged man in good health and CMV-seropositive. The chain is made from TRBV5-6 and TRBJ2-3; the best D guess is TRBD2, with 5 bases matching. The sequenced sample consisted of PBMCs. The encoded CDR3 is CASSPLGPHTQYF. The bases read TGTGCCAGCAGCCCACTAGGGCCGCATACGCAGTATTTT. Outside the CDR3, residues come from the reference TRBV5-6 and TRBJ2-3 proteins, so the full variable domain is: DAGVTQSPTHLIKTRGQQVTLRCSPKSGHDTVSWYQQALGQGPQFIFQYYEEEERQRGNFPDRFSGHQFPNYSSELNVNALLLGDSALYLCASSPLGPHTQYFGPGTRLTVL.